This T cell receptor (beta chain) was documented in a study of cytomegalovirus exposure and HLA in healthy donors. Study information: Drawn from HLA-typed donors, about 85 million unique TCRs were held in an early data release.

The PCR employed 60 Vbeta primers together with 13 Jbeta primers. Measured with immunoSEQ multiplex PCR; TCRdb has only the in-frame clones, and not every one. The clone table shows tens of thousands of clones, with the ten largest holding under 3%. Germline V gene lookup returns CDR1 MNHEY and CDR2 SVGAGI. J lost 6 bases, V lost 8 bases, and 10 bases had no gene match. The CDR3 has 15 residues. This clonotype originated in a man in his forties or fifties in good health and CMV-seronegative. The rearrangement uses TRBV6-5 and TRBJ1-5, with TRBD1 identical over 10 bases. Sequencing was done on a sample of PBMCs. CDR3 in amino acids: CASGQTGGAGQPQHF. As DNA, the CDR3 is TGTGCCAGCGGACAGACAGGGGGCGCGGGTCAGCCCCAGCATTTT.